A selection of T cell receptor beta chains follows, all from one sample in a study of blood T cells in healthy people across ages. TCRdb passed the 5' RACE reads through MiXCR, listing each CDR3 protein once. The sample lists 1.5 million to 2 million distinct CDR3 sequences, 28% occurring once. The sequenced material came from blood. The origin of the receptors is a woman aged 25 to 39 in good health. Each CDR3 is given with its conserved first and last residue. Fields, in order: V gene, J gene, D gene, CDR3 length, clone size, CDR3 protein, CDR3 DNA. D genes are given only for firm matches. A clone size is listed for some rows: how often the clone was seen (once, few, many), or a class if it is expanded.

>TRBV12-3/TRBV12-4|TRBJ2-1|-|15|-
CASSFPAEPYNEQFF
TGTGCCAGCAGTTTCCCAGCAGAACCTTACAATGAGCAGTTCTTC
>TRBV6-1|TRBJ1-1|-|12|-
CASSDPPGFAFF
TGTGCCAGCAGTGATCCTCCCGGGTTCGCTTTCTTT
>TRBV4-1|TRBJ1-2|-|15|many
CASSQEDAGAQGYTF
TGCGCCAGCAGCCAAGAGGACGCGGGGGCGCAGGGCTACACCTTC
>TRBV29-1|TRBJ1-2|TRBD1|14|-
CSVSNDGQVAGYTF
TGCAGCGTTTCCAACGACGGACAGGTGGCTGGCTACACCTTC
>TRBV28|TRBJ2-5|TRBD2|15|-
CASSLRPTGGETQYF
TGTGCCAGCAGTTTAAGGCCCACGGGGGGGGAGACCCAGTACTTC
>TRBV6-1|TRBJ2-7|TRBD2|14|few
CASGTSGGYYEQYF
TGTGCCAGCGGGACTAGCGGGGGGTACTACGAGCAGTACTTC
>TRBV5-1|TRBJ1-2|-|14|-
CASSPATGTYGYTF
TGCGCCAGCAGCCCGGCTACAGGAACCTATGGCTACACCTTC
>TRBV9|TRBJ2-5|TRBD1|15|many
CASSVGFQGVETQYF
TGTGCCAGCAGCGTCGGTTTCCAGGGGGTAGAGACCCAGTACTTC
>TRBV7-9|TRBJ2-1|TRBD2|16|-
CASSPRTSGRADEQFF
TGTGCCAGCAGCCCCAGGACTAGCGGGAGGGCCGATGAGCAGTTCTTC
>TRBV7-3|TRBJ2-1|-|13|few
CASSLGGGLEQFF
TGTGCCAGCAGCTTAGGGGGGGGCCTAGAGCAGTTCTTC
>TRBV6-6|TRBJ2-1|-|14|few
CASTYRELDNEQFF
TGTGCCAGCACCTACAGGGAGTTGGACAATGAGCAGTTCTTC
>TRBV6-2/TRBV6-3|TRBJ2-7|-|13|many
CASSYSGTSEQYF
TGTGCCAGCAGTTACTCGGGGACGAGTGAGCAGTACTTC
>TRBV12-3/TRBV12-4|TRBJ2-5|-|13|many
CASSFGVRETQYF
TGTGCCAGCAGTTTTGGGGTCAGAGAGACCCAGTACTTC
>TRBV6-5|TRBJ1-3|-|16|-
CASSYGRTSSGNTIYF
TGTGCCAGCAGTTACGGCCGGACGAGCTCTGGAAACACCATATATTTT
>TRBV6-5|TRBJ1-5|TRBD1|14|-
CASSYTGGNQPQHF
TGTGCCAGCAGTTACACAGGGGGCAATCAGCCCCAGCATTTT
>TRBV7-9|TRBJ1-2|-|13|few
CASSEDVVYGYTF
TGTGCCAGCAGCGAGGATGTAGTCTATGGCTACACCTTC
>TRBV27|TRBJ2-2|-|15|-
CASSPRRGITGELFF
TGTGCCAGCAGTCCCCGCAGGGGCATCACCGGGGAGCTGTTTTTT
>TRBV5-5|TRBJ2-1|TRBD1|16|few
CASSRTGTGADNEQFF
TGTGCCAGCAGCCGGACCGGGACAGGGGCCGACAATGAGCAGTTCTTC
>TRBV12-3/TRBV12-4|TRBJ2-3|-|13|few
CASSLSRSDTQYF
TGTGCCAGCAGTTTATCTAGGTCAGATACGCAGTATTTT
>TRBV5-1|TRBJ1-4|TRBD1|17|-
CASSPSIRGATNEKLFF
TGCGCCAGCAGCCCCTCGATCAGGGGGGCAACTAATGAAAAACTGTTTTTT
>TRBV4-3|TRBJ1-4|TRBD1|16|-
CASSQDEDRGREKLFF
TGCGCCAGCAGCCAAGACGAGGACAGGGGGCGTGAAAAACTGTTTTTT
>TRBV20-1|TRBJ2-3|TRBD2|18|-
CSATTGLAGVGGTDTQYF
TGCAGTGCCACTACCGGACTAGCGGGAGTCGGAGGGACAGATACGCAGTATTTT
>TRBV7-3|TRBJ2-1|-|17|many
CASSSSLSRTPMDEQFF
TGTGCCAGCAGCTCCTCACTCTCTAGAACCCCGATGGATGAGCAGTTCTTC
>TRBV30|TRBJ2-1|TRBD2|18|-
CAWTGLAGLRDSYNEQFF
TGTGCCTGGACCGGACTAGCGGGGCTCAGGGACTCCTACAATGAGCAGTTCTTC
>TRBV12-3/TRBV12-4|TRBJ1-4|TRBD1|15|few
CASSTRGTGDEKLFF
TGTGCCAGCAGCACCCGTGGGACAGGAGATGAAAAACTGTTTTTT
>TRBV27|TRBJ2-4|TRBD2|12|-
CASSTSGDIQYF
TGTGCCAGCAGTACTAGCGGAGACATTCAGTACTTC
>TRBV5-1|TRBJ1-6|TRBD1|15|few
CASSPGQGINSPLHF
TGCGCCAGCAGCCCGGGACAGGGGATCAATTCACCCCTCCACTTT
>TRBV6-2/TRBV6-3|TRBJ2-1|-|16|-
CASSYSKAEKDNEQFF
TGTGCCAGCAGTTACTCGAAGGCGGAAAAAGACAATGAGCAGTTCTTC
>TRBV30|TRBJ2-1|-|12|-
CAWSVGREEQFF
TGTGCCTGGAGTGTGGGACGGGAAGAGCAGTTCTTC
>TRBV28|TRBJ1-3|-|15|-
CASSFGLSSGNTIYF
TGTGCCAGCAGTTTCGGGCTGAGCTCTGGAAACACCATATATTTT